The 17 T cell receptor beta chains presented below share a single source sample, sequenced in a study of blood T cell repertoires in COVID-19 (dated by TCRdb to the early 2020s). The protocol used for the library was the immunoSEQ multiplex PCR assay. TCRdb re-hosts the immuneACCESS table, in-frame sequences only. Its copies lack some clones; in the studies checked, an unresolved V gene accounts for under half of them, and the cause for the rest is not known. In all, the sample holds fewer than 350,000 clones, and roughly 90% of those were seen once. About 2.5% of the sample is in the top ten clones. Sequencing was carried out using PBMCs or T cells enriched from blood (not recorded which). The receptors originated from a middle-aged woman with acute COVID-19.

The gene calls are TRBV7-9 and TRBJ2-3; 8 nucleotides match TRBD2. This CDR3 region has 14 residues. CDR1 and CDR2 from the germline V gene are SEHNR and FQNEAQ (reference sequence). Trimming cost V 8 bases and J 3 bases; bases outside gene matches: 7. CDR3 nucleotides: TGTGCCAGCGGTAGCGGGACAATAACAGATACGCAGTATTTT. Its protein product is CASGSGTITDTQYF.

V gene TRBV5-4 combines with J gene TRBJ1-2, with a tentative D call TRBD1 (6 bases). Germline V gene data show CDR1 as SGHNT and CDR2 as YYREEE (reference sequence). The V end was cut by 4 bases, the J end by 3 bases, with 13 bases between. The CDR3 covers 14 residues. The CDR3 spells CASSIQGSHYGYTF. The DNA of the CDR3 is TGTGCCAGCAGCATACAGGGATCTCACTATGGCTACACCTTC.

This sequence joins TRBV27 and TRBJ1-5; D call uncertain. This CDR3 is built from 17 residues. The V and J ends lost 5 bases and 2 bases respectively, with 19 bases between them. Germline V gene data show CDR1 as MNHEY and CDR2 as SMNVEV (reference sequence). This CDR3 is CASSALGGGSGNQPQHF. In DNA form, the CDR3 reads TGTGCCAGCAGTGCCCTGGGAGGAGGGTCCGGCAATCAGCCCCAGCATTTT.

The rearrangement links TRBV25-1 to TRBJ1-1; a weak D match, TRBD1 (5 bases). This CDR3 spans 15 amino acids. V lost 4 bases to trimming and J lost 1 base, with 13 bases between them. Germline V gives CDR1 MGHDK, CDR2 SYGVNS. The CDR3 region has the DNA TGTGCCAGCAGTGCCTTATGGGGGGAGAACACTGAAGCTTTCTTT. This gives the protein CASSALWGENTEAFF.

The chain recombines TRBV4-1 with TRBJ2-3; 13 bases line up with TRBD2. Germline CDR1 reads MGHRA; CDR2 reads YSYEKL. With 0 bases clipped from V and 6 bases from J, the junction kept 3 bases outside the gene matches. The CDR3 sequence is 16 residues long. This chain's CDR3 is CASSQELAGGYDTQYF. The CDR3 nucleotides are TGCGCCAGCAGCCAAGAACTAGCGGGGGGGTACGATACGCAGTATTTT.

V and J are TRBV7-2 and TRBJ1-3; 7 positions match TRBD1. Germline values: CDR1 SGHTA, CDR2 FQGNSA. The CDR3 length is 18 residues. V was pared by 4 bases and J by 0 bases, with 12 bases of the junction left unmatched. The CDR3 loop is CASSSRGTVSDSGNTIYF. The CDR3 coding sequence is TGTGCCAGCAGCTCTCGAGGGACAGTTAGCGACTCTGGAAACACCATATATTTT.

This chain connects TRBV19 to TRBJ2-6; D may be TRBD2 (5 bases). The germline gives CDR1 LNHDA, CDR2 SQIVND (reference sequence). V lost 4 bases and J 0 bases, leaving 19 bases between the germline ends. This CDR3 is built from 19 residues. For the CDR3, the DNA is TGTGCCAGTAGTAATATCGGACTTACATCTTCCTCTGGGGCCAACGTCCTGACTTTC. It yields the protein CASSNIGLTSSSGANVLTF.

The V gene is TRBV6-2 or TRBV6-3, the J gene TRBJ1-1; maybe TRBD1 (5 bases). Germline CDR1 and CDR2: MNHEY and SVGEGT. Between the trimmed V and J ends, which lost 5 bases and 9 bases, there was a span of 19 bases. The CDR3 extends over 14 amino acids. The CDR3 is CASSERASGGKAFF. CDR3 bases: TGTGCCAGCAGTGAGAGGGCTTCCGGGGGGAAAGCTTTCTTT.

The chain carries TRBV7-9 and TRBJ2-1; 16 bases fit TRBD2. There are 17 residues in the CDR3. Germline V CDR1 and CDR2: SEHNR, FQNEAQ (reference sequence). V was clipped by 4 bases and J by 4 bases; unmatched bases: 4. CDR3 sequence (DNA): TGTGCCAGCAGCTCCGGGACTAGCGGGGGGGTATACAATGAGCAGTTCTTC. Protein: CASSSGTSGGVYNEQFF.

This sequence joins TRBV2 and TRBJ1-1, with 7 bases matching TRBD1. The germline CDR1 and CDR2 sequences are SNHLY and FYNNEI. V was clipped by 5 bases and J by 6 bases; unmatched bases: 9. The CDR3 covers 14 residues. CDR3 sequence: CASSRQGVSPEAFF. In nucleotides, the CDR3 is TGTGCCAGCAGTCGACAGGGAGTTAGTCCTGAAGCTTTCTTT.

The rearrangement joins TRBV7-2 to TRBJ1-1; 7 nucleotides line up with TRBD1. Unmatched junction bases numbered 4, after V lost 3 bases and J lost 3 bases. CDR3 size: 14 residues. The germline gives CDR1 SGHTA, CDR2 FQGNSA. CDR3 sequence: CASSFWQGDTEAFF. CDR3 DNA: TGTGCCAGCAGCTTTTGGCAGGGGGACACTGAAGCTTTCTTT.

The chain employs TRBV3-1 (or the pseudogene TRBV3-2) and TRBJ2-7; tentatively, D is TRBD1 (6 bases). The V gene lost 2 bases and the J gene lost 6 bases, with 11 bases spanning the gap. CDR1 and CDR2 (germline): LGHDT, YNNKEL (reference sequence). CDR3 length: 13 amino acids. For the CDR3, the DNA is TGTGCCAGCAGCCAACAGCAGGGGCGCGAGCAGTACTTC. This gives the protein CASSQQQGREQYF.

The genes are TRBV6-1 and TRBJ2-3; D not resolved. V was cut by 3 bases and J by 6 bases, with 4 bases left in between. The CDR3 has 11 residues. CDR1 and CDR2 (germline): MNHNS, SASEGT. The CDR3 DNA follows: TGTGCCAGCAGTGACAGGGATACGCAGTATTTT. It translates to CASSDRDTQYF.

This chain links TRBV27 with TRBJ2-3, with 9 positions matching TRBD2. Per the germline V gene, CDR1 is MNHEY and CDR2 is SMNVEV (reference sequence). The ends lost 4 bases at V and 0 bases at J; junction bases unmatched: 8. The CDR3 has 17 amino acids. CDR3 loop: CASSWVAGVTSTDTQYF. In DNA form, the CDR3 reads TGTGCCAGCAGTTGGGTAGCGGGGGTTACTAGCACAGATACGCAGTATTTT.

The chain recombines TRBV30 with TRBJ1-4; D possibly corresponds to TRBD1 (5 bases). CDR3 length: 14 residues. Looked up from germline, CDR1 is GTSNPN and CDR2 is SVGIG (reference sequence). V lost 5 bases and J lost 6, with 16 bases in between. CDR3 region: CAWGPAGYHEKLFF. In DNA form, the CDR3 reads TGTGCCTGGGGGCCGGCAGGGTATCATGAAAAACTGTTTTTT.

The V and J genes are TRBV7-8 and TRBJ2-3; 12 bases line up with TRBD2. This CDR3 region has 18 residues. In germline, CDR1 is SGHVS, CDR2 FQNEAQ. V shed 3 bases, J shed 1 base, and the junction held 8 bases outside the gene matches. This CDR3 reads CASSFFPRTSGGTDTQYF. The CDR3 DNA follows: TGTGCCAGCAGCTTTTTCCCACGGACTAGCGGGGGCACAGATACGCAGTATTTT. Looking up the rest from reference TRBV7-8 and TRBJ2-3 gives the full variable domain: GAGVSQSPRYKVAKRGQDVALRCDPISGHVSLFWYQQALGQGPEFLTYFQNEAQLDKSGLPSDRFFAERPEGSVSTLKIQRTQQEDSAVYLCASSFFPRTSGGTDTQYFGPGTRLTVL.

The chain joins TRBV12-5 to TRBJ1-5, with 7 bases fitting TRBD1. Germline lookup yields CDR1 LGHNT and CDR2 FRNRAP. This CDR3 is built from 15 residues. Germline trimming cut 4 bases from V and 3 bases from J; bases unmatched to any gene: 6. CDR3 protein: CASGSGQIHNQPQHF. As DNA, the CDR3 is TGTGCTAGTGGTTCGGGACAGATTCACAATCAGCCCCAGCATTTT.